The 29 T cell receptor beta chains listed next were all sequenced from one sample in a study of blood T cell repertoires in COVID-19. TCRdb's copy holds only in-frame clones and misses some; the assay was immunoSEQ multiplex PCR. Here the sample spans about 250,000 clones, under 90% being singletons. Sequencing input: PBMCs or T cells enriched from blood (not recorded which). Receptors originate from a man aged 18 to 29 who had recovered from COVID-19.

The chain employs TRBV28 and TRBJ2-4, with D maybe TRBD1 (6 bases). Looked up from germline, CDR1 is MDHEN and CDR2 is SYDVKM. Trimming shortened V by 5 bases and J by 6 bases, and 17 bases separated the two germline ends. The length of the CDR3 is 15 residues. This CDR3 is CASSAFGVRGNIQYF. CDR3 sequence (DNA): TGTGCCAGCAGTGCTTTCGGGGTCAGGGGAAACATTCAGTACTTC. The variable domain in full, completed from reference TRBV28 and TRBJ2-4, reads DVKVTQSSRYLVKRTGEKVFLECVQDMDHENMFWYRQDPGLGLRLIYFSYDVKMKEKGDIPEGYSVSREKKERFSLILESASTNQTSMYLCASSAFGVRGNIQYFGAGTRLSVL.

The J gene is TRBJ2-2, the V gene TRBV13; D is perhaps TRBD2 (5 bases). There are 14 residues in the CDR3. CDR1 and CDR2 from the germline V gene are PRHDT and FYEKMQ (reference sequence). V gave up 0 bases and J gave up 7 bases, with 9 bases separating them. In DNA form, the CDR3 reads TGTGCCAGCAGCTTAGGGCTAGGAGGCGGGGAGCTGTTTTTT. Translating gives CASSLGLGGGELFF.

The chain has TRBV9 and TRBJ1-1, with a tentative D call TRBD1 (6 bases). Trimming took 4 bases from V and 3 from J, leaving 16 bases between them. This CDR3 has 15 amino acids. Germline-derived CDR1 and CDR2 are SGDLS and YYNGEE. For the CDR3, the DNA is TGTGCCAGCAGCCCAGCCGGGACATCGGACACTGAAGCTTTCTTT. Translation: CASSPAGTSDTEAFF.

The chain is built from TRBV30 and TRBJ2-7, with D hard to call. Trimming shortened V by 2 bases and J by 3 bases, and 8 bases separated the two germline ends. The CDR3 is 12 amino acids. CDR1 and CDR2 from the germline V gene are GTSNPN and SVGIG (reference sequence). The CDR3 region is CAWSLTHYEQYF. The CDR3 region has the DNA TGTGCCTGGAGTCTGACACACTACGAGCAGTACTTC.

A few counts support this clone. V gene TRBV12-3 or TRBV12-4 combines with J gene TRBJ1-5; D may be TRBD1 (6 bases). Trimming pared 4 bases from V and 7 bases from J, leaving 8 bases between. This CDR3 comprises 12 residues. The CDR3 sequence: CASSSRGQPQHF. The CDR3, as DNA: TGTGCCAGCAGTTCCAGGGGACAGCCCCAGCATTTT.

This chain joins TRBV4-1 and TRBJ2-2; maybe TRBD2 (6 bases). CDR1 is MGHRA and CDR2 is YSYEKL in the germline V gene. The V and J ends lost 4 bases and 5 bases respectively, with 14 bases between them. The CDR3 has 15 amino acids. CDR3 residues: CASSPLDGGTGELFF. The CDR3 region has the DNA TGCGCCAGCAGCCCTCTGGACGGGGGAACCGGGGAGCTGTTTTTT.

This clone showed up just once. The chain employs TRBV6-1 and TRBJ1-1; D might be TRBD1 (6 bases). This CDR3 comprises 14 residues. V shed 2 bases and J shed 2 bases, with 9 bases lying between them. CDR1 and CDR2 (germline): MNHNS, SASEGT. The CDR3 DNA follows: TGTGCCAGCAGTGAAACAGGGATTAACACTGAAGCTTTCTTT. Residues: CASSETGINTEAFF.

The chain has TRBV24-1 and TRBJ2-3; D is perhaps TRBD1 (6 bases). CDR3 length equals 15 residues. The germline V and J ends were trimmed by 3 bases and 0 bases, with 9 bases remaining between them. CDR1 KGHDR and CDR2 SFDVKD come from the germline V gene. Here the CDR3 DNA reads TGTGCCACCAGTGATGACAGGACGAGCACAGATACGCAGTATTTT. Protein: CATSDDRTSTDTQYF.

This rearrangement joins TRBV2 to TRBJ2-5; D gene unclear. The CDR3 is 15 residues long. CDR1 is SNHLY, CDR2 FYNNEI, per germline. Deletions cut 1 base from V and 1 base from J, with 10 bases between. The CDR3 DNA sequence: TGTGCCAGCAGTGAAGTAGCCAACTCCCAAGAGACCCAGTACTTC. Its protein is CASSEVANSQETQYF.

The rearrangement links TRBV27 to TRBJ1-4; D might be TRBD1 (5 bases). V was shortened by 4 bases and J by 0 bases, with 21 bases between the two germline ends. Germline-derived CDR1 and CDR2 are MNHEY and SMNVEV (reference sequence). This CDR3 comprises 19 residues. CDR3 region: CASSSLTGPSFATNEKLFF. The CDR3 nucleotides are TGTGCCAGCAGTTCTTTAACAGGACCGTCATTCGCAACTAATGAAAAACTGTTTTTT.

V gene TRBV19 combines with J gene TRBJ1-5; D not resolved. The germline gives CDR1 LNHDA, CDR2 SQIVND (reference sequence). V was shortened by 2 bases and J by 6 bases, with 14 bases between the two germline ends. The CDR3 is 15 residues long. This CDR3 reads CASSILGLGSQPQHF. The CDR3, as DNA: TGTGCCAGTAGTATACTCGGGTTGGGGAGTCAGCCCCAGCATTTT.

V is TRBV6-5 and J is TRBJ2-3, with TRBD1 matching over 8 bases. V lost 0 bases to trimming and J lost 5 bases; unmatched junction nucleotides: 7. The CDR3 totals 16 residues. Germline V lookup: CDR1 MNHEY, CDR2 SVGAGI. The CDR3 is CASSYSARGRGDTQYF. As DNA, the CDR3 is TGTGCCAGCAGTTACTCGGCCAGGGGGCGCGGAGATACGCAGTATTTT.

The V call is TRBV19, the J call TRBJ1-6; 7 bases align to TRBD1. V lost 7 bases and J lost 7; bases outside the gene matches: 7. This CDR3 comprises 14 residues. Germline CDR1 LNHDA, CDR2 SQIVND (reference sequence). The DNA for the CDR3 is TGTGCCAGTACCACGACAGGGCTCAATTCACCCCTCCACTTT. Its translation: CASTTTGLNSPLHF.

The CDR3 coding sequence is TGTGCCAGCAGCAGTCTCGGTGGTGTAACTAGCTCTCCCTCCTACAATGAGCAGTTCTTC. Translated: CASSSLGGVTSSPSYNEQFF. V is TRBV9 and J is TRBJ2-1, with D maybe TRBD2 (6 bases). This CDR3 comprises 20 residues. Germline CDR1 is SGDLS and CDR2 is YYNGEE. The V end was cut by 4 bases, the J end by 0 bases, with 26 bases between.

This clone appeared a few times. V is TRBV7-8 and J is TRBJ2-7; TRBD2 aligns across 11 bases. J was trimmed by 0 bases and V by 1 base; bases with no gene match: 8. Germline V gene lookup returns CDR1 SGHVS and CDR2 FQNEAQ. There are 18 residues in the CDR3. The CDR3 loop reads CASSLELAGAASSYEQYF. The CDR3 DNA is TGTGCCAGCAGCTTAGAACTAGCGGGAGCGGCCTCCTCCTACGAGCAGTACTTC.

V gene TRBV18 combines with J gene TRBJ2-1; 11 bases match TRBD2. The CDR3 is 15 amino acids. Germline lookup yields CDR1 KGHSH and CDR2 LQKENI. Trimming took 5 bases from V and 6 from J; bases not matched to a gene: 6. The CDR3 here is CASSNSGGELNEQFF. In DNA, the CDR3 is TGTGCCAGCTCAAATAGCGGGGGGGAGCTCAATGAGCAGTTCTTC.

CDR3 protein: CSVDYRLLNTEAFF. In nucleotides, the CDR3 is TGCAGCGTTGACTACAGGTTGTTGAACACTGAAGCTTTCTTT. This sequence joins TRBV29-1 and TRBJ1-1; D might be TRBD1 (5 bases). CDR1 and CDR2 from the germline V gene are SQVTM and ANQGSEA. With 3 bases removed from V and 0 bases from J, the gap between germline ends came to 11 bases. The CDR3 has 14 residues.

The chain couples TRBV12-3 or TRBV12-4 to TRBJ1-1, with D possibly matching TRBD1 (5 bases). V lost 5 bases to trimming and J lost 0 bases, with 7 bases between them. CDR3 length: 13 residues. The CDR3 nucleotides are TGTGCCAGCAGTCCGGGGGTGAACACTGAAGCTTTCTTT. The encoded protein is CASSPGVNTEAFF.

This chain's CDR3 is CASSGRSTGYNEQFF. The CDR3 DNA sequence: TGCGCCAGCAGCGGACGCTCTACAGGGTACAATGAGCAGTTCTTC. This sequence joins TRBV4-1 and TRBJ2-1; tentatively, D is TRBD1 (6 bases). Trimming cost V 5 bases and J 4 bases, with 15 bases left between them. The CDR3 loop spans 15 amino acids. Looked up from germline, CDR1 is MGHRA and CDR2 is YSYEKL.

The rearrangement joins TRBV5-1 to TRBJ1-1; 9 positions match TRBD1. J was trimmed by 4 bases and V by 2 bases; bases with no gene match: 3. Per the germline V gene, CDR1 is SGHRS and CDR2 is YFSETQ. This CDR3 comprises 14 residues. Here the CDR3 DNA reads TGCGCCAGCAGCTTCTCGACAGGGGGCACTGAAGCTTTCTTT. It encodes CASSFSTGGTEAFF.

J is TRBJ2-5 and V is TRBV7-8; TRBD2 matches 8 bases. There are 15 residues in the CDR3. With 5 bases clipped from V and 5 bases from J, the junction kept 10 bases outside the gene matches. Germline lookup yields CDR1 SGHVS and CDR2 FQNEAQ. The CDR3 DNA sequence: TGTGCCAGCAGCCCCCGGGGGGGCGCGGGGGAGACCCAGTACTTC. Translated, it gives CASSPRGGAGETQYF.

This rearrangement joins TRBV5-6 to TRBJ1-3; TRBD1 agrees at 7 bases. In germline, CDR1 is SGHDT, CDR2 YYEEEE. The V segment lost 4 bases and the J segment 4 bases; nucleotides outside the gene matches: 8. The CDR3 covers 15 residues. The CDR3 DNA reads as TGTGCCAGCAGCGCGAGAGGGGACAGAGGAAACACCATATATTTT. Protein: CASSARGDRGNTIYF.

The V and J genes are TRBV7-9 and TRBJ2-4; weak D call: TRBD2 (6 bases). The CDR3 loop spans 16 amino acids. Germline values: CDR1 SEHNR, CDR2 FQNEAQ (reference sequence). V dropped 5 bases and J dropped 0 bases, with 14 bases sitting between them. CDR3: CASSQTSWLAKNIQYF. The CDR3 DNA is TGTGCCAGCAGCCAAACTAGCTGGTTAGCCAAAAACATTCAGTACTTC.

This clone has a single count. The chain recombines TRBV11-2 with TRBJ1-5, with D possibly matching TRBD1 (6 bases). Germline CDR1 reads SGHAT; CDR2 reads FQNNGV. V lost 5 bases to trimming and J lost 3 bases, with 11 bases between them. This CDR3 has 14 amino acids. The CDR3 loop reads CASSAGTPNQPQHF. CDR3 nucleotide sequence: TGTGCCAGCAGCGCAGGGACACCCAATCAGCCCCAGCATTTT.

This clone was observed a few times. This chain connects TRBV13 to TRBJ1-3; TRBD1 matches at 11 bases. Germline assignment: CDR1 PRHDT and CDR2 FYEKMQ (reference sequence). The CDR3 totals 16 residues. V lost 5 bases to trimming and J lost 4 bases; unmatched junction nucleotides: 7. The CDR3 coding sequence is TGTGCCAGCAGCCGAGGACAGGGGGCAGTAGGAAACACCATATATTTT. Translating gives CASSRGQGAVGNTIYF. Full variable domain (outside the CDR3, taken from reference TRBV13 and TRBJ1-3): AAGVIQSPRHLIKEKRETATLKCYPIPRHDTVYWYQQGPGQDPQFLISFYEKMQSDKGSIPDRFSAQQFSDYHSELNMSSLELGDSALYFCASSRGQGAVGNTIYFGEGSWLTVV.

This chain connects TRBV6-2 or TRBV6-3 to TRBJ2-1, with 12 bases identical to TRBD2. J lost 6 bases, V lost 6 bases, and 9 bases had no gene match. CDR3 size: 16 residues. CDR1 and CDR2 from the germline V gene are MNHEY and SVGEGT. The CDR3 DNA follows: TGTGCCAGCAGCGCTCTAGCGGGGGGGCGGGGCAATGAGCAGTTCTTC. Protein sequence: CASSALAGGRGNEQFF.

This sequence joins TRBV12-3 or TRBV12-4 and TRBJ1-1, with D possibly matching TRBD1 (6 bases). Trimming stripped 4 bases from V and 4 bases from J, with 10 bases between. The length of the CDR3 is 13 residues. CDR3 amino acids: CASSWTEFTEAFF. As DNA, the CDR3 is TGTGCCAGCAGTTGGACAGAGTTCACTGAAGCTTTCTTT.

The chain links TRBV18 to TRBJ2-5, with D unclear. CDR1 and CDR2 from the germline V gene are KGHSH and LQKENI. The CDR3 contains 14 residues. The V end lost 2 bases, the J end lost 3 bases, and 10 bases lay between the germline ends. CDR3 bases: TGTGCCAGCTCACCAGTTCGCCTAGAAGAGACCCAGTACTTC. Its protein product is CASSPVRLEETQYF. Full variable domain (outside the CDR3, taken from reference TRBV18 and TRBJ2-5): NAGVMQNPRHLVRRRGQEARLRCSPMKGHSHVYWYRQLPEEGLKFMVYLQKENIIDESGMPKERFSAEFPKEGPSILRIQQVVRGDSAAYFCASSPVRLEETQYFGPGTRLLVL.

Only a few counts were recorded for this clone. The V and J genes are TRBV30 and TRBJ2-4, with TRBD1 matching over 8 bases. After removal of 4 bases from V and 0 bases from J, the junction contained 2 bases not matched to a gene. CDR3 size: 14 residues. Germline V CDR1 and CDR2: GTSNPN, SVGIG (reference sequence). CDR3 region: CAWNRGVAKNIQYF. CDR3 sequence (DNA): TGTGCCTGGAACAGGGGGGTAGCCAAAAACATTCAGTACTTC.